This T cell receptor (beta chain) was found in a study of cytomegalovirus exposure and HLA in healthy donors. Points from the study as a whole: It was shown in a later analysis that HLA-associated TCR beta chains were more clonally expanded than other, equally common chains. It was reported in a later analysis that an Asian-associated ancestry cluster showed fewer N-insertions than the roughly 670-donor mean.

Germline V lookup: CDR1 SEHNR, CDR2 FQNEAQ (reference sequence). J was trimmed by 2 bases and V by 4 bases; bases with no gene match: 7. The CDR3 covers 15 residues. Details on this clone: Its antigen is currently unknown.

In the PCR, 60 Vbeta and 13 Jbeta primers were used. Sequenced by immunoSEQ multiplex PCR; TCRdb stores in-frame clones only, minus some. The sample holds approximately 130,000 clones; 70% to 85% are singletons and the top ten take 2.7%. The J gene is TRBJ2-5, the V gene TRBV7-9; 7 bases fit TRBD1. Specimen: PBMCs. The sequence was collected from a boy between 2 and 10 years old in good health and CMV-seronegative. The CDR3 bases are TGTGCCAGCAGCTCTGGACAGGCGACACAAGAGACCCAGTACTTC. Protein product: CASSSGQATQETQYF.